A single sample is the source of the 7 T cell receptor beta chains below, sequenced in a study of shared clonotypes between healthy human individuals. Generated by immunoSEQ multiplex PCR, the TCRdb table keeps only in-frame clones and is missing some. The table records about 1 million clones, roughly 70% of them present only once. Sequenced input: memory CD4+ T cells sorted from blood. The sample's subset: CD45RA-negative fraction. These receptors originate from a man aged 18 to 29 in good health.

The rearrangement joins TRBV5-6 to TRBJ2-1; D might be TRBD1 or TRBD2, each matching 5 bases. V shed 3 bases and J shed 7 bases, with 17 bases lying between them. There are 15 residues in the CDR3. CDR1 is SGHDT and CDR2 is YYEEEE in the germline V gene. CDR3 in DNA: TGTGCCAGCAGCTGGGGGAAGGGATTGAAAAATGAGCAGTTCTTC. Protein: CASSWGKGLKNEQFF.

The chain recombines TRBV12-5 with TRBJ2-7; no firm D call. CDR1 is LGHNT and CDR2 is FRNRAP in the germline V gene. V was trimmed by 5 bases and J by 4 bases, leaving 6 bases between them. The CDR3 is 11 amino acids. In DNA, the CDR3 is TGTGCTAGTGGTGACGGATACGAGCAGTACTTC. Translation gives CASGDGYEQYF.

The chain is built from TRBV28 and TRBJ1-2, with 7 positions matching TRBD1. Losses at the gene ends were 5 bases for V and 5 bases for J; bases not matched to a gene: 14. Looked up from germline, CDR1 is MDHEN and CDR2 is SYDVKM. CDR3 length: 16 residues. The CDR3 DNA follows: TGTGCCAGCAGTCCTCCCCGGACAGGCCTTAATTATGGCTACACCTTC. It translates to CASSPPRTGLNYGYTF.

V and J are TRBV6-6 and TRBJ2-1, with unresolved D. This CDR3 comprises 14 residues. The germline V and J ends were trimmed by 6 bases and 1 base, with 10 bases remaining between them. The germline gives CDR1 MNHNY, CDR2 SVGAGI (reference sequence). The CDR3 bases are TGTGCCAGCAGACTTACTTCATCCTACAATGAGCAGTTCTTC. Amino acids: CASRLTSSYNEQFF.

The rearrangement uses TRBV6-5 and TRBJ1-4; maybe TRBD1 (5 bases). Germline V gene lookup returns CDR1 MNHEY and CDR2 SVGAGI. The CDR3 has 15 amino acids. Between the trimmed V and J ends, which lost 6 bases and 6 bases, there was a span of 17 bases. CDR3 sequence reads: CASSPRHGAYEKLFF. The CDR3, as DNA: TGTGCCAGCAGCCCCCGTCATGGGGCCTATGAAAAACTGTTTTTT.

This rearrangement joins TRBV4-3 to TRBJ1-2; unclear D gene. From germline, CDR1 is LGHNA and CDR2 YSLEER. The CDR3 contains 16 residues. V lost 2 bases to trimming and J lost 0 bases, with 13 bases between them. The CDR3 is CASSQMIGSSNYGYTF. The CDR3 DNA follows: TGCGCCAGCAGCCAAATGATCGGATCCTCTAACTATGGCTACACCTTC.

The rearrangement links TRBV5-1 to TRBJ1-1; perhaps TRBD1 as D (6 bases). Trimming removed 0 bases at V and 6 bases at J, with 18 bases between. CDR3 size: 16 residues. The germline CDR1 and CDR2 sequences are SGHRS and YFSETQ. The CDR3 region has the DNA TGCGCCAGCAGCTTGGCCCCATTCAGGGGAAGGGCTGAAGCTTTCTTT. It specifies CASSLAPFRGRAEAFF.